This record looks at one T cell receptor beta chain sequence and its context. Its cognate antigen is unknown. CDR1 and CDR2 from the germline V gene are SGHRS and YFSETQ. CDR3 length: 16 amino acids. The V gene end was trimmed by 4 bases and the J gene end by 4 bases; junction bases not matched to a gene: 8. Produced via immunoSEQ multiplex PCR; TCRdb's table is partial and in-frame only. The profile shows more than 15,000 clones, around nine tenths of them singletons. Second-dose recipients at about 4 or about 12 weeks were treated as one pooled group. This sample is drawn from a study of T cell responses to AZD1222 COVID-19 vaccine. Overall study findings and caveats: Only after the peak T cell response were repertoires sampled.

The TCR comes from an adult who received the AZD1222 COVID-19 vaccine. The genes are TRBV5-1 and TRBJ2-5, with 12 bases that match TRBD2. The starting material was peripheral blood, obtained 28 days after the second AZD1222 dose. The CDR3 nucleotides are TGCGCCAGCAGCCCGACTAGCGGGAGAGGGGGAGAGACCCAGTACTTC. Its protein product is CASSPTSGRGGETQYF.